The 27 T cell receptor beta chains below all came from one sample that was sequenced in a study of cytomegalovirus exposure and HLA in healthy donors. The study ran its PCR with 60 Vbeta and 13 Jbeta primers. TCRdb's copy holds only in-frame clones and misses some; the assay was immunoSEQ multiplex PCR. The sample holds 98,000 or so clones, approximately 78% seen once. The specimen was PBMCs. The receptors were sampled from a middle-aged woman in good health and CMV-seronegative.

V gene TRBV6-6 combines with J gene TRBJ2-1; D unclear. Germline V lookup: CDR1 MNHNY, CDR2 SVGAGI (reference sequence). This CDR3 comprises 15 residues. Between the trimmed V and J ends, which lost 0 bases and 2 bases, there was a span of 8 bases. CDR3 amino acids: CASSYSRLAYNEQFF. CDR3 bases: TGTGCCAGCAGTTACTCGAGACTCGCCTACAATGAGCAGTTCTTC.

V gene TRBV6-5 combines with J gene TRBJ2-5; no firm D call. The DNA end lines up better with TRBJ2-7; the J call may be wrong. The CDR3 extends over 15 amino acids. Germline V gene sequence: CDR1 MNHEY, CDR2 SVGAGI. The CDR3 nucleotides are TGTGCCAGCAGTTACTCCCTAGGTAGCTCCTACGAGCAGTACTTC. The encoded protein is CASSYSLGSSYEQYF.

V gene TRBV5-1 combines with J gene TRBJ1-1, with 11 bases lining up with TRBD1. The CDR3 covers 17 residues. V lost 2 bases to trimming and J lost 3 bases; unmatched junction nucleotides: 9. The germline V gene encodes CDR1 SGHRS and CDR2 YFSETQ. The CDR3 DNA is TGCGCCAGCAGCTTCGACTTCTCGGGACAGGGGGACACTGAAGCTTTCTTT. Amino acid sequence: CASSFDFSGQGDTEAFF.

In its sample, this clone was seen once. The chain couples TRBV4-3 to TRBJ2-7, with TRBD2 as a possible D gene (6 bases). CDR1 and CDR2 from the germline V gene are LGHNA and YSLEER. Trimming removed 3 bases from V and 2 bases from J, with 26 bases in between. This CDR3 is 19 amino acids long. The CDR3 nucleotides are TGCGCCAGCAGCCACGATCCACCGGGAGAACTAACCACTCCCTACGAGCAGTACTTC. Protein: CASSHDPPGELTTPYEQYF.

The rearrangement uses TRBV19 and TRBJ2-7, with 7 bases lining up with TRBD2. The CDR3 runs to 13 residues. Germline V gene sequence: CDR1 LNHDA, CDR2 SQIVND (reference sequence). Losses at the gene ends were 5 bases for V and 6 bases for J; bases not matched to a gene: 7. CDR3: CASSPGLVVEQYF. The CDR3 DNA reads TGTGCCAGTAGTCCCGGACTAGTGGTCGAGCAGTACTTC.

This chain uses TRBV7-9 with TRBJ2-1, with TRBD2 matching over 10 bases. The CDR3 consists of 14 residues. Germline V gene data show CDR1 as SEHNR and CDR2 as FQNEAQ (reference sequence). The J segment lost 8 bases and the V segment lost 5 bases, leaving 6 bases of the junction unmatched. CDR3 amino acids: CASSPAGGSDEQFF. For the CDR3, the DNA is TGTGCCAGCAGCCCAGCGGGAGGGTCCGATGAGCAGTTCTTC.

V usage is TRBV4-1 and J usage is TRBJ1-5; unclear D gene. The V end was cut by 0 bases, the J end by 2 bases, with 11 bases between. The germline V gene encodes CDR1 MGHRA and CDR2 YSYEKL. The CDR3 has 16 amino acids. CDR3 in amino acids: CASSQEPVIGNQPQHF. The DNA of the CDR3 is TGCGCCAGCAGCCAAGAACCGGTGATCGGCAATCAGCCCCAGCATTTT.

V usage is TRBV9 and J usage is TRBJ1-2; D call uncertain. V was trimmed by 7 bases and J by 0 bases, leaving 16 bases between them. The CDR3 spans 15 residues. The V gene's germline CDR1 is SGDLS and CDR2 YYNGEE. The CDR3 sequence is CASAVGSLANYGYTF. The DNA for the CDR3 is TGTGCCAGCGCCGTCGGGTCTTTAGCTAACTATGGCTACACCTTC.

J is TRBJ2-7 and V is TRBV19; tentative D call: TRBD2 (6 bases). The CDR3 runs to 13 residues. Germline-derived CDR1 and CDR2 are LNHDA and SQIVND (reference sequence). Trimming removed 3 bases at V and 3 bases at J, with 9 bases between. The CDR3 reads CASSMGLHYEQYF. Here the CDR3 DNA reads TGTGCCAGTAGTATGGGACTTCACTACGAGCAGTACTTC.

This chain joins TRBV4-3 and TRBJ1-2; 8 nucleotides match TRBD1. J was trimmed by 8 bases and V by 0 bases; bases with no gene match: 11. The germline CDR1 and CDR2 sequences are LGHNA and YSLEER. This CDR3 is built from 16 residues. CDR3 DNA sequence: TGCGCCAGCAGCCAAGAGGGGGGGCAGGGGGCTATCGGCTACACCTTC. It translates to CASSQEGGQGAIGYTF.

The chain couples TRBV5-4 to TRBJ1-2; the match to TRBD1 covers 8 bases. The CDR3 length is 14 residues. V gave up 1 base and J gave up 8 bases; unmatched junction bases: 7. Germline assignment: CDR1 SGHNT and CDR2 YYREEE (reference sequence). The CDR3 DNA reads TGTGCCAGCAGCTTGCGATTGGACAGGGCCGGCTACACCTTC. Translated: CASSLRLDRAGYTF.

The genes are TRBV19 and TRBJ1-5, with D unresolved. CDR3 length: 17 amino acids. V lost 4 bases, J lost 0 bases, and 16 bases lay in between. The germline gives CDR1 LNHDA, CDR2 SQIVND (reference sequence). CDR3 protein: CASSTWPYRYSNQPQHF. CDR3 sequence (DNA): TGTGCCAGTAGTACGTGGCCATACCGATATAGCAATCAGCCCCAGCATTTT.

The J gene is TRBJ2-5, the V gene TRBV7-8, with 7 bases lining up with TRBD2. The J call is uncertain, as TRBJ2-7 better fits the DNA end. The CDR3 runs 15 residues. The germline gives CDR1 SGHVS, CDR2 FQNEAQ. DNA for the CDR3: TGTGCCAGCAGCTTATTGGCTAGCGGATCCTACGAGCAGTACTTC. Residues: CASSLLASGSYEQYF.

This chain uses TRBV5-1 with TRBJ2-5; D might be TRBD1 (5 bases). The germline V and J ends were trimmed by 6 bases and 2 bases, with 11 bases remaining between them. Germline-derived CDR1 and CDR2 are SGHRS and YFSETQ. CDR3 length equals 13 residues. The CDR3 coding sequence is TGCGCCAGCAAACAACAGGATCAAGAGACCCAGTACTTC. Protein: CASKQQDQETQYF.

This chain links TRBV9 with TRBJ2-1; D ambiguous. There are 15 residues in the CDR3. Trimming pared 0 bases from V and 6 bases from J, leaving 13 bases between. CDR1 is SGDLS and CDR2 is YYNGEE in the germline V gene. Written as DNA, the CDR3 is TGTGCCAGCAGCGTAGACTCCATCTCGATCAATGAGCAGTTCTTC. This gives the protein CASSVDSISINEQFF. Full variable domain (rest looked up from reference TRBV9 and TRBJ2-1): DSGVTQTPKHLITATGQRVTLRCSPRSGDLSVYWYQQSLDQGLQFLIQYYNGEERAKGNILERFSAQQFPDLHSELNLSSLELGDSALYFCASSVDSISINEQFFGPGTRLTVL.

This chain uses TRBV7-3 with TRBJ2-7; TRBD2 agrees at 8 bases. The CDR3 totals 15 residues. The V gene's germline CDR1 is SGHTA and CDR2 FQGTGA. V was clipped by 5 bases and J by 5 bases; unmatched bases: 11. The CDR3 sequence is CASSPRGTRFDEQYF. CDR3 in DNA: TGTGCCAGCAGCCCCCGTGGGACTAGATTCGACGAGCAGTACTTC.

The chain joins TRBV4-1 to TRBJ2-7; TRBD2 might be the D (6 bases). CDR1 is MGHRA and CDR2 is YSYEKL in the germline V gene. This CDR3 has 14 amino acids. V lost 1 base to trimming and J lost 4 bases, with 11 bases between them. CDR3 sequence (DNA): TGCGCCAGCAGCCAAGCTAGCGCCGATTACGAGCAGTACTTC. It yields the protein CASSQASADYEQYF.

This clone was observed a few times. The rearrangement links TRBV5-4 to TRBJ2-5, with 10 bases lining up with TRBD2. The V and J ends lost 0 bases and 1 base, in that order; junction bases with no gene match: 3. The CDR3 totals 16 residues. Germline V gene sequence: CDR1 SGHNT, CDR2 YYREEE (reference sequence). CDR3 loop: CASSLEASGGQETQYF. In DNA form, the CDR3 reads TGTGCCAGCAGCTTGGAAGCTAGCGGGGGCCAAGAGACCCAGTACTTC. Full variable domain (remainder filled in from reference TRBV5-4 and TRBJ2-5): ETGVTQSPTHLIKTRGQQVTLRCSSQSGHNTVSWYQQALGQGPQFIFQYYREEENGRGNFPPRFSGLQFPNYSSELNVNALELDDSALYLCASSLEASGGQETQYFGPGTRLLVL.

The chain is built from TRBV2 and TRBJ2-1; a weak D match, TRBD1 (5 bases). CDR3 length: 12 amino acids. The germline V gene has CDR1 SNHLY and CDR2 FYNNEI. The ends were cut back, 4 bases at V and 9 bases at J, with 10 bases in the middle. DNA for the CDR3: TGTGCCAGCAGTGCAGGGCGCACTGAGCAGTTCTTC. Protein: CASSAGRTEQFF.

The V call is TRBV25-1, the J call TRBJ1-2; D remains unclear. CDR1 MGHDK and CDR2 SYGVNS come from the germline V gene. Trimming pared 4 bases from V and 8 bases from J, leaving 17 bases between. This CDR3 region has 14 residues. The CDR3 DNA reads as TGTGCCAGCAGTGTAGGGAGGGCCCCGTGGGGCTACACCTTC. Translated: CASSVGRAPWGYTF.

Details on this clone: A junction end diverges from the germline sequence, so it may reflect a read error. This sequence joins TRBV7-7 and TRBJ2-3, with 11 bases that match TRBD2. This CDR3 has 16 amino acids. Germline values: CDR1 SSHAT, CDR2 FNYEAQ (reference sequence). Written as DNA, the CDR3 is TGTGCTAGCAGCTTGGACCTAGCGGGAGGAACAGATACGCAGTATTTT. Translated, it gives CASSLDLAGGTDTQYF.

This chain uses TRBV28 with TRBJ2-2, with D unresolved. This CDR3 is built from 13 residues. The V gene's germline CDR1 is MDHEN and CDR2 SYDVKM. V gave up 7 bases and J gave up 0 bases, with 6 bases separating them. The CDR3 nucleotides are TGTGCCAGCACTAGTTCGAACACCGGGGAGCTGTTTTTT. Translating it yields CASTSSNTGELFF.

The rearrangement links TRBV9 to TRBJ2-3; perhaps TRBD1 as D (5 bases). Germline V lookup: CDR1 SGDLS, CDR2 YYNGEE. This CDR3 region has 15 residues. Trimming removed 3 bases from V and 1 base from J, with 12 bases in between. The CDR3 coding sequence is TGTGCCAGCAGCGATCAGGGTGGAGGCACAGATACGCAGTATTTT. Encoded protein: CASSDQGGGTDTQYF.

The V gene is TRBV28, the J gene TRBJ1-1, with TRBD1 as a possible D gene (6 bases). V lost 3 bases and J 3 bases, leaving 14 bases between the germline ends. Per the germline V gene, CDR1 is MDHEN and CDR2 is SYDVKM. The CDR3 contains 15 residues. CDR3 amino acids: CASSLKWGPYTEAFF. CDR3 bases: TGTGCCAGCAGTTTGAAGTGGGGGCCCTACACTGAAGCTTTCTTT.

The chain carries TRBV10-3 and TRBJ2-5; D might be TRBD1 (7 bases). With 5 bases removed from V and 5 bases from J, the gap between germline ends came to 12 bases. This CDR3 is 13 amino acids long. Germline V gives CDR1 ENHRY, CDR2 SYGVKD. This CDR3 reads CAISLQGRETQYF. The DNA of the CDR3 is TGTGCCATCAGTTTACAGGGGAGGGAGACCCAGTACTTC.

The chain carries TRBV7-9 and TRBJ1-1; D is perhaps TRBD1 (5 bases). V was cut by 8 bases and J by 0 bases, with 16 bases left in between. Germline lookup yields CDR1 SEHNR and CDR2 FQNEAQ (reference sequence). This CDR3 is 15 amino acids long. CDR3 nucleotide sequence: TGTGCCAGCTTAGGCCAAGGGGTCGTGAACACTGAAGCTTTCTTT. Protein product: CASLGQGVVNTEAFF.

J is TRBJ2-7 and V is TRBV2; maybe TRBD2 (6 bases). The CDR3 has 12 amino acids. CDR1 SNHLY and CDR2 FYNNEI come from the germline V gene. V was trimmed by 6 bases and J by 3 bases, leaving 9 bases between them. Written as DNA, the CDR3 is TGTGCCAGCAGGGAGGGCCTCTACGAGCAGTACTTC. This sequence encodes CASREGLYEQYF.